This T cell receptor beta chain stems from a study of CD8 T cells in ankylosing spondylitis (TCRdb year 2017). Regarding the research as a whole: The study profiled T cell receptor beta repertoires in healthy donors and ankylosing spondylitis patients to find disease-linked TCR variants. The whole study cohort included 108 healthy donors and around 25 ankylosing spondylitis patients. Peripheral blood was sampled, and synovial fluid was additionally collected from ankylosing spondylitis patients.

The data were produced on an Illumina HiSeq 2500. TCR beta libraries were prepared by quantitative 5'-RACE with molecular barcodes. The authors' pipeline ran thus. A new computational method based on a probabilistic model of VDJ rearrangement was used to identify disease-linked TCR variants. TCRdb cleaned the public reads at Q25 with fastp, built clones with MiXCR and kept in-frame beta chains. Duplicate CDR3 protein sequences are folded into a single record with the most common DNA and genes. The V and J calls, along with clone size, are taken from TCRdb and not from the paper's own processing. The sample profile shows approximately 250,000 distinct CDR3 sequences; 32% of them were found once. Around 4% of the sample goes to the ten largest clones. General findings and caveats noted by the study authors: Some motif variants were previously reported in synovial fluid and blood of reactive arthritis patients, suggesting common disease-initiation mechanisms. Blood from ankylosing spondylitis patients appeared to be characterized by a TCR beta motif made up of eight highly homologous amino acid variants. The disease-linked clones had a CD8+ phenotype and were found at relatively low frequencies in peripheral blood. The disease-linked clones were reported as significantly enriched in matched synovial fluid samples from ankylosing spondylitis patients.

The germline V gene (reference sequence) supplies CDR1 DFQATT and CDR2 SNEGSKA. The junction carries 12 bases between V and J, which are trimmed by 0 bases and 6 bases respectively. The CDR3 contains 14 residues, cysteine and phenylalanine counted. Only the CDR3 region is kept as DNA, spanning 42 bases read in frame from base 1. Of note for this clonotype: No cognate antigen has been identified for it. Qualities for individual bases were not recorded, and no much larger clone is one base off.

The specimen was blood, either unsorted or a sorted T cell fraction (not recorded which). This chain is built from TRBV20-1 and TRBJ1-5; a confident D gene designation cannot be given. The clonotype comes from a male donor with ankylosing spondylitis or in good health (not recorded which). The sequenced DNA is TGCAGTGCTAGAGATCCCACAGTTTCTCAGCCCCAGCATTTT. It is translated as CSARDPTVSQPQHF.